The T cell receptor beta chain described here comes from a study of shared clonotypes between healthy human individuals. The CDR3 loop spans 12 amino acids. In germline, CDR1 is MNHEY, CDR2 SMNVEV (reference sequence). Sorted-subset replicate PCR reactions were performed with approximately 190 ng DNA, corresponding to about 30,000 T cell genomes. Clones were sequenced by immunoSEQ multiplex PCR, and TCRdb holds only the in-frame ones, with some missing. Of under 650,000 clones in the sample, around 96% were seen once. A split of CD4+ cells into CD45RA+ naive and CD45RA-negative memory subsets was performed. Note on this clone: Mismatch with germline at one junction end may stem from a read error.

The sequenced material came from naive CD4+ T cells sorted from blood. As for subset: CD45RA+ positively selected. The rearrangement links TRBV27 to TRBJ1-1; D is unresolved. This clonotype was obtained from a woman in her 30s in good health. The CDR3 protein is CASSQGTTGAFF. The CDR3, as DNA: TGTGCCAGCAGCCAAGGAACTACTGGAGCTTTCTTT.